The following is a TCR beta chain sequence with its context. Original methodology: Amplification of reference gene primers provided the estimated nucleated cell counts. Using immunoSEQ multiplex PCR, the repertoire was profiled, and TCRdb retains in-frame clones only, with some absent. V and J calls and clone size follow that table, whereas D and trimming were derived from the DNA. Here the sample spans some 200,000 clones, 80% to 95% being singletons. The data derive from a study of blood T cell repertoires in COVID-19. Study background: Spain, Italy and the United States supplied samples that represented acute and convalescent COVID-19. In each case, the material was cDNA or gDNA derived from T cells, B-cell-depleted T cells, or PBMCs.

The CDR3 consists of 10 residues. The V gene lost 6 bases and the J gene lost 8 bases, with 8 bases spanning the gap. The germline CDR1 and CDR2 sequences are DFQATT and SNEGSKA (reference sequence). The chain carries TRBV20-1 and TRBJ2-1; D is perhaps TRBD1 (6 bases). Sequencing input: peripheral blood. This TCR was sampled from a man aged 45-65 years with acute or convalescent COVID-19. The CDR3 here is CSAQGYEQFF. The CDR3 bases are TGCAGTGCACAGGGCTATGAGCAGTTCTTC.